This section outlines one T cell receptor (beta chain) sequence together with its context. This entry belongs to a study of cytomegalovirus exposure and HLA in healthy donors. Germline CDR1 and CDR2: LNHDA and SQIVND (reference sequence). V was pared by 2 bases and J by 2 bases, with 16 bases between. The CDR3 length is 17 residues. The method was immunoSEQ multiplex PCR; TCRdb's version includes in-frame clones alone and lacks a portion of them. Among 70,000 to 80,000 clones, about 93% were seen once, and the ten largest hold over 2%. This chain connects TRBV19 to TRBJ2-1; TRBD1 is a possible D gene (6 bases). Sequencing used PBMCs. The TCR comes from a woman under 30 in good health and CMV-seronegative. The CDR3 DNA reads as TGTGCCAGTAGTATATCGGGCGAGGGGGACCCCTACAATGAGCAGTTCTTC. This encodes CASSISGEGDPYNEQFF.